This TCR beta chain was captured in a study of Graves' ophthalmopathy and Graves' hyperthyroidism. General study results and limits: Most clonotypes expanded in thyroid above 0.001 frequency were present in blood too.

Many counts were recorded for this clonotype. Its specificity is not known. RNA served as the template for amplifying TCR beta CDR3 regions. An opening RT-PCR round employed HTBI primers and preceded a second-round multiplex PCR. TCRdb re-derived calls from the multiplex PCR reads in MiXCR, one entry per CDR3 protein. The sample carries over 500,000 distinct CDR3 sequences, 22% recorded once. Trimming removed 10 bases from V and 5 bases from J, with 15 bases in between. The CDR3 is 13 residues long. Germline V gives CDR1 MNHNS, CDR2 SASEGT. The rearrangement uses TRBV6-1 and TRBJ1-5; D is unclear. Sequencing used peripheral blood. The origin of this receptor is a young woman with stable Graves' hyperthyroidism. Some clones in this sample may be carry-over from other donors' samples. The CDR3 sequence: CAIRRGRDQPQHF. CDR3 nucleotide sequence: TGTGCCATACGTCGGGGTCGTGATCAGCCCCAGCATTTT.